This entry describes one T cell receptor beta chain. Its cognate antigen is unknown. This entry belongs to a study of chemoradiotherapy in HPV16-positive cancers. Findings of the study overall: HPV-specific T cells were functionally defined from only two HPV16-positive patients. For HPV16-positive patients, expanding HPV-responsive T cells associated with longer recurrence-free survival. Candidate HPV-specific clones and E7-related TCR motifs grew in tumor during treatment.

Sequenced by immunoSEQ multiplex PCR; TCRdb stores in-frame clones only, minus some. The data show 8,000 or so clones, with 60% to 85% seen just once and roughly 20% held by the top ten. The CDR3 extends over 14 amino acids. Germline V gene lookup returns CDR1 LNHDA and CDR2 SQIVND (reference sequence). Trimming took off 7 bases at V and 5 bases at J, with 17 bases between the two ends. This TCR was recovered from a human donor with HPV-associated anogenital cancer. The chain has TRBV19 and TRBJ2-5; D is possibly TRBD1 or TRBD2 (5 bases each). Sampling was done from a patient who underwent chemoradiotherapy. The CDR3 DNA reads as TGTGCCAGTAAACCGGGACCTGGACCCGAGACCCAGTACTTC. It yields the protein CASKPGPGPETQYF.